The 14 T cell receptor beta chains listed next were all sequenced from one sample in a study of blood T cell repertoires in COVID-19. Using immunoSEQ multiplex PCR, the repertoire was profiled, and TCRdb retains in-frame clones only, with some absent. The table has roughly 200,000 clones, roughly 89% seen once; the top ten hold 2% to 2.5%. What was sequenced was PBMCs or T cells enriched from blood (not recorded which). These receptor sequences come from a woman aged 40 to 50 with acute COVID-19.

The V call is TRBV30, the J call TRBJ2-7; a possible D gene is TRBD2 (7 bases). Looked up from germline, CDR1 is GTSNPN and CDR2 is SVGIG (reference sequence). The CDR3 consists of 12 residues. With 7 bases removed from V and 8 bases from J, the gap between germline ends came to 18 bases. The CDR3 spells CAFTMGGPQQYF. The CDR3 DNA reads TGTGCCTTTACTATGGGGGGGCCCCAGCAGTACTTC. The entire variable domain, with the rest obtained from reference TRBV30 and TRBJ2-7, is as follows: SQTIHQWPATLVQPVGSPLSLECTVEGTSNPNLYWYRQAAGRGLQLLFYSVGIGQISSEVPQNLSASRPQDRQFILSSKKLLLSDSGFYLCAFTMGGPQQYFGPGTRLTVT.

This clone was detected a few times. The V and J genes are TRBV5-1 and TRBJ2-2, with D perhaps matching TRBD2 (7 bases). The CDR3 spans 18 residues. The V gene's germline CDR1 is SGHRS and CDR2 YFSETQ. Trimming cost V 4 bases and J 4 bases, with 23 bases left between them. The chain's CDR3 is CASSPNLGGAAGTGELFF. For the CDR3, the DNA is TGCGCCAGCAGCCCGAACTTGGGGGGGGCCGCCGGCACCGGGGAGCTGTTTTTT.

This CDR3 reads CASSLQGFDEKLFF. The CDR3 DNA is TGTGCCAGCAGCTTACAGGGGTTTGACGAAAAACTGTTTTTT. The chain uses TRBV7-8 and TRBJ1-4, with a weak D call TRBD1 (6 bases). Trimming pared 2 bases from V and 8 bases from J, leaving 12 bases between. Germline CDR1 reads SGHVS; CDR2 reads FQNEAQ. The CDR3 contains 14 residues.

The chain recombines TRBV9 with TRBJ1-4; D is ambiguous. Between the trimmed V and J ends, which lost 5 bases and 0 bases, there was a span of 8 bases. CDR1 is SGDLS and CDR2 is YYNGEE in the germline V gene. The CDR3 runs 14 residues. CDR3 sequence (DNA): TGTGCCAGCAGTTCAGGTGCAACTAATGAAAAACTGTTTTTT. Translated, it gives CASSSGATNEKLFF.

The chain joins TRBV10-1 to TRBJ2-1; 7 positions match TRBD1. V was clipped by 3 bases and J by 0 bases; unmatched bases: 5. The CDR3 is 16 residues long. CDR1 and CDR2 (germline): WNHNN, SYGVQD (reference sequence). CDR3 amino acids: CASSDLGQVSYNEQFF. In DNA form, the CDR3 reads TGCGCCAGCAGTGACCTAGGACAGGTCTCCTACAATGAGCAGTTCTTC.

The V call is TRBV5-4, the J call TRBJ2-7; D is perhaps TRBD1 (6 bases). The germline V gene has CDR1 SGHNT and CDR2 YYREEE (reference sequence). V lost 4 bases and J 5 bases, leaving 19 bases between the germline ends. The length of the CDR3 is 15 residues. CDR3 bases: TGTGCCAGCAGCCAAGGAGGTCAGGGGAACAACGAGCAGTACTTC. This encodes CASSQGGQGNNEQYF.

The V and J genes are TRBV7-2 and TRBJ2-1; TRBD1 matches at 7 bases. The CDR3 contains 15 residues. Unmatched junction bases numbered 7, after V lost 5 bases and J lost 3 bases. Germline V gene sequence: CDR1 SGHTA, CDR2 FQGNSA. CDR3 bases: TGTGCCAGCAGCGCCGATTGGACAGGCTACAATGAGCAGTTCTTC. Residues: CASSADWTGYNEQFF. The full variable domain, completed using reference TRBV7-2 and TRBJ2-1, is GAGVSQSPSNKVTEKGKDVELRCDPISGHTALYWYRQSLGQGLEFLIYFQGNSAPDKSGLPSDRFSAERTGGSVSTLTIQRTQQEDSAVYLCASSADWTGYNEQFFGPGTRLTVL.

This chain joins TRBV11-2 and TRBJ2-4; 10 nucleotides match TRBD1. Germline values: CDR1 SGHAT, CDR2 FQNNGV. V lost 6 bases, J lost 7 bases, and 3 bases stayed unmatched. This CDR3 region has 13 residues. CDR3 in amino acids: CASSRQGANIQYF. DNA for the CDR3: TGTGCCAGCAGTCGACAGGGGGCTAACATTCAGTACTTC.

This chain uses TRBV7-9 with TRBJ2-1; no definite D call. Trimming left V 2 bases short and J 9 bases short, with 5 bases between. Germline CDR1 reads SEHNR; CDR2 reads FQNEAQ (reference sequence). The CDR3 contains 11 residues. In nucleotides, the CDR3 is TGTGCCAGCAGCTTATCCAGTGAGCAGTTCTTC. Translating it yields CASSLSSEQFF.

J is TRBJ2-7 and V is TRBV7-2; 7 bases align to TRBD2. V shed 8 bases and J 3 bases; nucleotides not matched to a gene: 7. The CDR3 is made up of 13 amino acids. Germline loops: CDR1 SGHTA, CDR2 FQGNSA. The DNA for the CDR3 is TGTGCCAGCTCGCCAGCGGGGATCTACGAGCAGTACTTC. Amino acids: CASSPAGIYEQYF.

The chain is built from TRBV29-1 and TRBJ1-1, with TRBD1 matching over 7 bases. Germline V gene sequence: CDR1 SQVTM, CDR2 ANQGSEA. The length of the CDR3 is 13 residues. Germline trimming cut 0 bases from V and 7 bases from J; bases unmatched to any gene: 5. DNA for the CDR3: TGCAGCGTTGAAGATAAGACAGGGATTGAAGCTTTCTTT. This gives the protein CSVEDKTGIEAFF. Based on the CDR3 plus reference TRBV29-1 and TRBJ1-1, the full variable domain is SAVISQKPSRDICQRGTSLTIQCQVDSQVTMMFWYRQQPGQSLTLIATANQGSEATYESGFVIDKFPISRPNLTFSTLTVSNMSPEDSSIYLCSVEDKTGIEAFFGQGTRLTVV.

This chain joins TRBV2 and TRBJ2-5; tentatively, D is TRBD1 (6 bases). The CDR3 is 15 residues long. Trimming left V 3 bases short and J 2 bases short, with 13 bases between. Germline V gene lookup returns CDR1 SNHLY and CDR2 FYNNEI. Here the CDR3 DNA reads TGTGCCAGCAGTGACCCAGGGGCAAGACAAGAGACCCAGTACTTC. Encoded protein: CASSDPGARQETQYF.

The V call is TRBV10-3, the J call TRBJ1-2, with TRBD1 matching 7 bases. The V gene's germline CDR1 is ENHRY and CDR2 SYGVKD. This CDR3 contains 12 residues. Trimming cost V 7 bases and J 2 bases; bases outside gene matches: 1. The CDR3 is CAIMGQNYGYTF. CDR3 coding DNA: TGTGCCATCATGGGACAGAACTATGGCTACACCTTC.

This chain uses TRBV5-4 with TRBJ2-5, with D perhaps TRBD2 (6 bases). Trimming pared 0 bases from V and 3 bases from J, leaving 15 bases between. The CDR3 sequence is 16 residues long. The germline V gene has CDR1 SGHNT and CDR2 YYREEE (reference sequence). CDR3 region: CASSLDGGSGEETQYF. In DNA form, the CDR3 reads TGTGCCAGCAGCTTGGATGGGGGATCGGGGGAAGAGACCCAGTACTTC.